The 21 T cell receptor beta chains below come from one sample, sequenced in a study of blood T cell repertoires in COVID-19. Data came from immunoSEQ multiplex PCR; TCRdb stores just in-frame clones and leaves some out. The sample records 200,000 to 300,000 clones, approximately 83% being singletons. Sequences were obtained from PBMCs or T cells enriched from blood (not recorded which). Receptor source: a woman aged 40 to 55 with acute COVID-19.

The rearrangement links TRBV11-3 to TRBJ2-5; D perhaps matches TRBD2 (5 bases). The CDR3 consists of 13 residues. Germline CDR1 SGHNT, CDR2 YENEEA. The ends were cut back, 0 bases at V and 7 bases at J, with 9 bases in the middle. The CDR3: CASSLDPLATQYF. The DNA of the CDR3 is TGTGCCAGCAGCTTAGATCCCCTAGCGACCCAGTACTTC.

This clone appeared once. This chain connects TRBV19 to TRBJ1-6; TRBD1 matches 9 bases. J gave up 8 bases and V 8 bases, and 7 bases lay outside the gene matches. CDR1 LNHDA and CDR2 SQIVND come from the germline V gene (reference sequence). CDR3 size: 14 residues. The CDR3 region has the DNA TGTGCCAGTCAGGGACAGGGTGCATATTCACCCCTCCACTTT. This gives the protein CASQGQGAYSPLHF.

The gene calls are TRBV6-1 and TRBJ1-4; possible D gene TRBD1, 6 bases. Germline V gene sequence: CDR1 MNHNS, CDR2 SASEGT. The CDR3 consists of 15 residues. V was pared by 1 base and J by 5 bases, with 11 bases between. The CDR3 loop reads CASSEGPGTNEKLFF. The CDR3 nucleotides read TGTGCCAGCAGTGAAGGGCCCGGGACAAATGAAAAACTGTTTTTT.

The V gene is TRBV6-5, the J gene TRBJ2-7; 9 bases match TRBD1. V lost 5 bases, J lost 3 bases, and 8 bases stayed unmatched. Per germline, CDR1 MNHEY and CDR2 SVGAGI. The CDR3 runs to 15 residues. CDR3 DNA: TGTGCCAGCAGTCTCACGGGACAGGGAGGCTACGAGCAGTACTTC. This encodes CASSLTGQGGYEQYF.

V and J are TRBV20-1 and TRBJ2-2; tentatively, D is TRBD2 (6 bases). Per germline, CDR1 DFQATT and CDR2 SNEGSKA (reference sequence). Trimming pared 3 bases from V and 4 bases from J, leaving 12 bases between. CDR3 length: 14 amino acids. The CDR3 DNA reads as TGCAGTGCTAGTCGGGAGATCGTCACCGGGGAGCTGTTTTTT. Translated: CSASREIVTGELFF.

The chain carries TRBV14 and TRBJ1-6; possibly TRBD1 for D (6 bases). The CDR3 totals 14 residues. V gave up 1 base and J gave up 9 bases, with 10 bases separating them. Germline V gives CDR1 SGHDN, CDR2 FVKESK. The CDR3 DNA is TGTGCCAGCAGCCAAGGGACAGTTGTTTCACCCCTCCACTTT. Its protein is CASSQGTVVSPLHF.

The gene calls are TRBV5-1 and TRBJ1-2; a weak D match, TRBD1 (6 bases). The CDR3 is 12 amino acids. Germline-derived CDR1 and CDR2 are SGHRS and YFSETQ. The V end was cut by 4 bases, the J end by 5 bases, with 9 bases between. The CDR3 bases are TGCGCCAGCAGCCCCGGGACATATGGCTACACCTTC. Translating gives CASSPGTYGYTF.

The V call is TRBV30, the J call TRBJ2-7, with a weak D call TRBD2 (6 bases). V lost 0 bases to trimming and J lost 4 bases, with 10 bases between them. Looked up from germline, CDR1 is GTSNPN and CDR2 is SVGIG (reference sequence). This CDR3 comprises 13 residues. The CDR3 DNA sequence: TGTGCCTGGAGTGTAATGCGGGGATACGAGCAGTACTTC. Translating it yields CAWSVMRGYEQYF.

CDR3 sequence (DNA): TGTGCCAGCAGTTCAACGCTAGTTAATGAGCAGTTCTTC. This sequence encodes CASSSTLVNEQFF. The rearrangement uses TRBV28 and TRBJ2-1; no reliable D call. V was clipped by 4 bases and J by 7 bases, with 11 bases between them. Germline V CDR1 and CDR2: MDHEN, SYDVKM. The CDR3 consists of 13 residues.

This clone was counted a single time. The V call is TRBV30, the J call TRBJ1-1, with 9 bases fitting TRBD1. CDR1 is GTSNPN, CDR2 SVGIG, per germline (reference sequence). Losses at the gene ends were 2 bases for V and 11 bases for J; bases not matched to a gene: 9. The CDR3 has 13 amino acids. CDR3: CAWSQIGTGSAFF. CDR3 coding DNA: TGTGCCTGGAGTCAGATTGGGACAGGGAGCGCTTTCTTT.

A note on this clone: The sample holds other DNA sequences that translate to the same CDR3. This chain joins TRBV11-2 and TRBJ2-7, with a possible D match to TRBD1 (5 bases). V was trimmed by 3 bases and J by 2 bases, leaving 5 bases between them. CDR1 is SGHAT and CDR2 is FQNNGV in the germline V gene. CDR3 length: 12 amino acids. The CDR3 protein is CASSLDTYEQYF. Here the CDR3 DNA reads TGTGCCAGCAGCTTGGACACCTACGAGCAGTACTTC.

The chain is built from TRBV10-2 and TRBJ1-2, with 9 bases lining up with TRBD1. Germline values: CDR1 WSHSY, CDR2 SAAADI. The CDR3 is 12 amino acids. V lost 6 bases and J lost 7; bases outside the gene matches: 3. CDR3 region: CASRQGAGGYTF. In DNA form, the CDR3 reads TGCGCCAGCAGACAGGGGGCTGGTGGCTACACCTTC.

V usage is TRBV25-1 and J usage is TRBJ2-7; 8 nucleotides line up with TRBD2. CDR1 is MGHDK and CDR2 is SYGVNS in the germline V gene. The ends lost 2 bases at V and 2 bases at J; junction bases unmatched: 5. The CDR3 contains 15 residues. CDR3 protein: CASSESSAGAYEQYF. The CDR3 region has the DNA TGTGCCAGCAGTGAAAGCTCAGCGGGGGCCTACGAGCAGTACTTC.

The gene calls are TRBV27 and TRBJ1-5; 9 positions agree with TRBD1. The CDR3 consists of 16 residues. The V segment lost 3 bases and the J segment 3 bases; nucleotides outside the gene matches: 6. Germline CDR1 MNHEY, CDR2 SMNVEV (reference sequence). The CDR3 spells CASSLSGTGFNQPQHF. The CDR3 coding sequence is TGTGCCAGCAGTTTGTCCGGGACAGGGTTCAATCAGCCCCAGCATTTT.

The V and J genes are TRBV15 and TRBJ1-4; TRBD1 might be the D (5 bases). The CDR3 runs to 14 residues. V was shortened by 1 base and J by 8 bases, with 11 bases between the two germline ends. CDR1 and CDR2 (germline): LNHNV, YYDKDF (reference sequence). The DNA of the CDR3 is TGTGCCACCAGCAGAGCCGGGGGTGGGGAAAAACTGTTTTTT. Translating gives CATSRAGGGEKLFF.

V usage is TRBV5-3 and J usage is TRBJ2-1, with 11 nucleotides matching TRBD2. TRBV5-3 is assigned to the ORF class and has an uncertain function. The CDR3 has 18 amino acids. Unmatched junction bases numbered 16, after V lost 3 bases and J lost 8 bases. CDR3 residues: CARSSSPKLAGVGHEQFF. The CDR3 DNA reads TGTGCCAGAAGCTCTTCCCCCAAACTAGCGGGAGTAGGCCATGAGCAGTTCTTC.

This clone has more than one count but fewer than ten. This chain connects TRBV10-3 to TRBJ2-2, with D unclear. The CDR3 contains 15 residues. Germline assignment: CDR1 ENHRY and CDR2 SYGVKD. Deletions cut 7 bases from V and 0 bases from J, with 12 bases between. CDR3 bases: TGTGCCATCATGAAAGACTCGCCGAACACCGGGGAGCTGTTTTTT. Its protein product is CAIMKDSPNTGELFF.

V is TRBV7-8 and J is TRBJ2-1, with 8 bases identical to TRBD1. CDR3 length: 15 amino acids. V trimming: 1 base; J trimming: 7 bases; junction bases outside the gene matches: 6. CDR1 is SGHVS, CDR2 FQNEAQ, per germline. The CDR3 DNA is TGTGCCAGCAGCTTAGGGGGACAGGAACGGAATGAGCAGTTCTTC. Residues: CASSLGGQERNEQFF.

The chain couples TRBV21-1 to TRBJ1-2; no check of the table's D call, TRBD1, against the DNA was made. TRBV21-1 is noted as a pseudogene. The CDR3 has 14 amino acids. CDR3 bases: TGTGCCAGCAGCAAAAGACAGACTAACTATGGCTACACCTTC. Translation: CASSKRQTNYGYTF.

This chain uses TRBV5-1 with TRBJ2-7; 13 bases match TRBD2. The CDR3 has 15 residues. V was pared by 4 bases and J by 3 bases, with 4 bases of the junction left unmatched. Germline V gives CDR1 SGHRS, CDR2 YFSETQ. This chain's CDR3 is CASSPGLAGVYEQYF. In DNA form, the CDR3 reads TGCGCCAGCAGCCCAGGACTAGCGGGAGTCTACGAGCAGTACTTC.

V and J are TRBV10-3 and TRBJ2-3; D remains unclear. The CDR3 is 12 amino acids. Germline loops: CDR1 ENHRY, CDR2 SYGVKD. With 8 bases removed from V and 6 bases from J, the gap between germline ends came to 12 bases. This chain's CDR3 is CAIYQTGDTQYF. CDR3 coding DNA: TGTGCCATCTACCAAACCGGGGATACGCAGTATTTT.